This T cell receptor beta chain is drawn from a study of blood T cell repertoires in COVID-19. Clones were read by immunoSEQ multiplex PCR, and TCRdb kept only the in-frame ones, dropping some. The sample shows 200,000 to 300,000 clones, roughly 86% of them seen only once. Germline V gene data show CDR1 as MNHNS and CDR2 as SASEGT. CDR3 length: 16 residues. V was trimmed by 1 base and J by 9 bases, leaving 19 bases between them. The sequence came from a woman aged 25-40 years who had recovered from COVID-19. Sequencing was done on a sample of peripheral blood. The gene calls are TRBV6-1 and TRBJ2-1; TRBD2 might be the D (6 bases). CDR3 region: CASSEVRERYDGEQFF. In DNA, the CDR3 is TGTGCCAGCAGTGAAGTTCGGGAGAGGTATGACGGTGAGCAGTTCTTC.